The clone carrying this TCR beta chain was detected many times. Its specificity is not known. This record belongs to a study of regulatory T cells in long-lasting Graves disease. Study-wide findings and caveats: Persistent Graves' patients showed less TCR diversity than newly diagnosed patients showed. Patients with persistent disease showed a bias toward TRBV28, TRBJ1-2 and TRBJ2-5.

Researchers made TCR beta libraries by using iRepertoire HTBI primers and running Arm-PCR on CDR3 regions. TCRdb re-called the multiplex PCR reads through MiXCR, storing one row per CDR3 protein. The sample comprises some 320,000 distinct CDR3 sequences, over 15% of which are singletons, and less than 40% rests with the top ten. Time point indicated: newly diagnosed GD, antithyroid drugs for less than 3 months. Extracted RNA from PBMCs served as the source of the TCR library. The CDR3 loop spans 16 amino acids. Germline V gene lookup returns CDR1 LGHDT and CDR2 YNNKEL (reference sequence). Trimming took 0 bases from V and 4 from J, leaving 12 bases between them.

The genes are TRBV3-1 and TRBJ2-2; possible D gene TRBD2, 6 bases. The clonotype was recovered from a female donor with Graves disease. Sequencing used peripheral blood mononuclear cells (PBMCs), obtained at new diagnosis, from a patient treated with antithyroid drugs. The CDR3 DNA reads TGTGCCAGCAGCCAAGATTGGGGAGGTCGCACCGGGGAGCTGTTTTTT. Its protein product is CASSQDWGGRTGELFF.